These 26 T cell receptor beta chains share one sample of origin, sequenced in a study of cytomegalovirus exposure and HLA in healthy donors. PCR involved 60 Vbeta and 13 Jbeta primers. Only in-frame clones appear in the TCRdb table, and some are missing; sequencing was by immunoSEQ multiplex PCR. This table holds around 190,000 clones, more than 70% found once. Sequencing was done on a sample of PBMCs. The receptors were sampled from a man aged 25 to 40 in good health and CMV-seropositive.

This sequence joins TRBV7-2 and TRBJ2-1; TRBD2 matches 8 bases. The CDR3 extends over 14 amino acids. The trim removed 5 bases at V and 7 bases at J, leaving 7 bases unmatched. Germline CDR1 reads SGHTA; CDR2 reads FQGNSA. CDR3 loop: CASSPLAGINEQFF. The CDR3, as DNA: TGTGCCAGCAGCCCGTTAGCGGGAATAAATGAGCAGTTCTTC.

The rearrangement uses TRBV2 and TRBJ2-2; D perhaps matches TRBD1 (6 bases). Germline V gene lookup returns CDR1 SNHLY and CDR2 FYNNEI. The V end lost 0 bases, the J end lost 0 bases, and 11 bases lay between the germline ends. This CDR3 region has 17 residues. The CDR3 is CASSEAQGTTNTGELFF. The CDR3 nucleotides are TGTGCCAGCAGTGAAGCGCAGGGGACGACGAACACCGGGGAGCTGTTTTTT.

The chain links TRBV2 to TRBJ2-2, with 9 bases that match TRBD1. CDR1 and CDR2 (germline): SNHLY, FYNNEI. The V and J ends lost 4 bases and 5 bases, in that order; junction bases with no gene match: 5. This CDR3 contains 15 residues. The CDR3 here is CASSGTGVGTGELFF. CDR3 bases: TGTGCCAGCAGTGGGACAGGGGTAGGAACCGGGGAGCTGTTTTTT.

This clone was seen only a few times. This chain connects TRBV29-1 to TRBJ1-4; possible D gene TRBD1, 5 bases. The germline gives CDR1 SQVTM, CDR2 ANQGSEA. The CDR3 contains 13 residues. V gave up 4 bases and J gave up 10 bases, with 16 bases separating them. The CDR3, as DNA: TGCAGCGTTGCTGAGGCAGGGTTTTCAAAACTGTTTTTT. It codes for CSVAEAGFSKLFF.

The V and J genes are TRBV7-2 and TRBJ2-3; D is perhaps TRBD1 (5 bases). Germline-derived CDR1 and CDR2 are SGHTA and FQGNSA. The CDR3 contains 13 residues. Trimming removed 4 bases from V and 6 bases from J, with 11 bases in between. CDR3 loop: CASSSQASDTQYF. The CDR3 coding sequence is TGTGCCAGCAGCTCACAGGCCAGTGATACGCAGTATTTT.

This clone was recorded only once. The chain couples TRBV5-1 to TRBJ2-7; 8 bases are shared with TRBD2. V gave up 3 bases and J gave up 4 bases; unmatched junction bases: 3. CDR1 and CDR2 from the germline V gene are SGHRS and YFSETQ. The length of the CDR3 is 13 residues. DNA of the CDR3: TGCGCCAGCAGCTGGGGCGGGGGGTACGAGCAGTACTTC. Translation: CASSWGGGYEQYF. Variable domain in full (rest from reference TRBV5-1 and TRBJ2-7): KAGVTQTPRYLIKTRGQQVTLSCSPISGHRSVSWYQQTPGQGLQFLFEYFSETQRNKGNFPGRFSGRQFSNSRSEMNVSTLELGDSALYLCASSWGGGYEQYFGPGTRLTVT.

The chain has TRBV9 and TRBJ1-1; D may be TRBD1 (5 bases). The germline gives CDR1 SGDLS, CDR2 YYNGEE. The CDR3 sequence is 13 residues long. Trimming left V 3 bases short and J 4 bases short, with 10 bases between. The CDR3 loop is CASSELGGTEAFF. The DNA of the CDR3 is TGTGCCAGCAGCGAGTTGGGGGGCACTGAAGCTTTCTTT. Variable domain in full (rest from reference TRBV9 and TRBJ1-1): DSGVTQTPKHLITATGQRVTLRCSPRSGDLSVYWYQQSLDQGLQFLIQYYNGEERAKGNILERFSAQQFPDLHSELNLSSLELGDSALYFCASSELGGTEAFFGQGTRLTVV.

This rearrangement joins TRBV4-3 to TRBJ2-7, with a tentative D call TRBD1 (6 bases). Trimming removed 2 bases from V and 0 bases from J, with 8 bases in between. The length of the CDR3 is 14 residues. Germline V CDR1 and CDR2: LGHNA, YSLEER. Here the CDR3 reads CASSQTGSSYEQYF. For the CDR3, the DNA is TGCGCCAGCAGCCAAACAGGGAGCTCCTACGAGCAGTACTTC.

The chain has TRBV5-1 and TRBJ2-5; 9 nucleotides agree with TRBD2. The CDR3 consists of 15 residues. V trimming: 5 bases; J trimming: 5 bases; junction bases outside the gene matches: 10. Germline V lookup: CDR1 SGHRS, CDR2 YFSETQ. The CDR3 reads CASSKGSGSGETQYF. As DNA, the CDR3 is TGCGCCAGCAGTAAAGGTAGCGGGAGCGGGGAGACCCAGTACTTC.

V is TRBV9 and J is TRBJ2-1, with D tentatively TRBD2 (5 bases). Germline assignment: CDR1 SGDLS and CDR2 YYNGEE. V was trimmed by 4 bases and J by 4 bases, leaving 18 bases between them. CDR3 length equals 16 residues. The CDR3, as DNA: TGTGCCAGCAGCACCCGGGGTAGCCTCTCTTACAATGAGCAGTTCTTC. It specifies CASSTRGSLSYNEQFF.

The chain employs TRBV27 and TRBJ1-6; D uncertain. From germline, CDR1 is MNHEY and CDR2 SMNVEV (reference sequence). The CDR3 extends over 13 amino acids. Trimming pared 8 bases from V and 5 bases from J, leaving 10 bases between. The CDR3 DNA reads TGTGCCAGCCGTAGCTTCGATAATTCACCCCTCCACTTT. Protein product: CASRSFDNSPLHF.

Points on this clone: This specimen includes other DNA sequences encoding the same CDR3. V usage is TRBV27 and J usage is TRBJ2-5, with 10 nucleotides matching TRBD2. Germline V gives CDR1 MNHEY, CDR2 SMNVEV (reference sequence). This CDR3 comprises 16 residues. J was trimmed by 0 bases and V by 4 bases; bases with no gene match: 5. CDR3 DNA sequence: TGTGCCAGCAGTTCGCGGACTAGCGGAGACCAAGAGACCCAGTACTTC. It specifies CASSSRTSGDQETQYF.

The V and J genes are TRBV10-3 and TRBJ2-2, with TRBD2 matching 7 bases. Germline values: CDR1 ENHRY, CDR2 SYGVKD. V lost 3 bases to trimming and J lost 3 bases; unmatched junction nucleotides: 4. The CDR3 is 15 amino acids. The CDR3 sequence: CAISDPSGYTGELFF. The DNA for the CDR3 is TGTGCCATCAGTGACCCTAGCGGATACACCGGGGAGCTGTTTTTT.

This chain connects TRBV5-1 to TRBJ2-7; no firm D call. Trimming left V 4 bases short and J 7 bases short, with 18 bases between. The CDR3 length is 14 residues. The germline V gene encodes CDR1 SGHRS and CDR2 YFSETQ. In DNA form, the CDR3 reads TGCGCCAGCAGCGGAGCCTCCACGACTGAAGAGCAGTACTTC. The encoded protein is CASSGASTTEEQYF.

This clone was found once. The chain links TRBV7-9 to TRBJ2-7, with D possibly TRBD1 on 6 matching bases. Germline CDR1 SEHNR, CDR2 FQNEAQ (reference sequence). V dropped 4 bases and J dropped 0 bases, with 13 bases sitting between them. The length of the CDR3 is 15 residues. CDR3 in DNA: TGTGCCAGCAGCTCCCATCGGGACATCTCCTACGAGCAGTACTTC. Its translation is CASSSHRDISYEQYF. The variable domain in full, with the rest retrieved from reference TRBV7-9 and TRBJ2-7, is DTGVSQNPRHKITKRGQNVTFRCDPISEHNRLYWYRQTLGQGPEFLTYFQNEAQLEKSRLLSDRFSAERPKGSFSTLEIQRTEQGDSAMYLCASSSHRDISYEQYFGPGTRLTVT.

The chain carries TRBV30 and TRBJ2-7; 7 nucleotides match TRBD2. This CDR3 spans 12 amino acids. The V segment lost 2 bases and the J segment 3 bases; nucleotides outside the gene matches: 1. CDR1 is GTSNPN and CDR2 is SVGIG in the germline V gene (reference sequence). This CDR3 reads CAWSPSGYEQYF. The DNA for the CDR3 is TGTGCCTGGAGTCCTAGCGGCTACGAGCAGTACTTC.

This chain joins TRBV2 and TRBJ2-1; TRBD2 is a possible D gene (6 bases). The CDR3 sequence is 13 residues long. The germline V and J ends were trimmed by 8 bases and 4 bases, with 12 bases remaining between them. Germline-derived CDR1 and CDR2 are SNHLY and FYNNEI. CDR3 nucleotides: TGTGCCAGCGGGGGGACTTCTTACAATGAGCAGTTCTTC. Translated: CASGGTSYNEQFF. Based on the CDR3 plus reference TRBV2 and TRBJ2-1, the full variable domain is EPEVTQTPSHQVTQMGQEVILRCVPISNHLYFYWYRQILGQKVEFLVSFYNNEISEKSEIFDDQFSVERPDGSNFTLKIRSTKLEDSAMYFCASGGTSYNEQFFGPGTRLTVL.

V usage is TRBV30 and J usage is TRBJ1-6, with D maybe TRBD1 (5 bases). This CDR3 comprises 15 residues. CDR1 and CDR2 (germline): GTSNPN, SVGIG (reference sequence). V was trimmed by 4 bases and J by 0 bases, leaving 10 bases between them. CDR3 nucleotide sequence: TGTGCCTGGATGGGGGGGTCCTCCTATAATTCACCCCTCCACTTT. Protein sequence: CAWMGGSSYNSPLHF.

The chain joins TRBV7-8 to TRBJ1-5, with D hard to call. The CDR3 has 17 residues. CDR1 is SGHVS, CDR2 FQNEAQ, per germline. V lost 4 bases and J 3 bases, leaving 19 bases between the germline ends. DNA of the CDR3: TGTGCCAGCAGCTCAAGCGGAAGAGCTTCCACCAATCAGCCCCAGCATTTT. This encodes CASSSSGRASTNQPQHF.

Written as DNA, the CDR3 is TGTGCCAGCAGCGTAGTGAGTGCCGGGGCCAACGTCCTGACTTTC. Translated, it gives CASSVVSAGANVLTF. The gene calls are TRBV9 and TRBJ2-6; D remains ambiguous. Germline V gene sequence: CDR1 SGDLS, CDR2 YYNGEE. Trimming shortened V by 0 bases and J by 4 bases, and 8 bases separated the two germline ends. This CDR3 is 15 amino acids long.

The chain employs TRBV7-9 and TRBJ2-7; possibly TRBD1 for D (6 bases). This CDR3 is built from 15 residues. Germline V CDR1 and CDR2: SEHNR, FQNEAQ (reference sequence). V dropped 5 bases and J dropped 3 bases, with 17 bases sitting between them. The CDR3 DNA reads TGTGCCAGCAGCCCGAGGCCGGGACATCTCTACGAGCAGTACTTC. This translates into CASSPRPGHLYEQYF. The whole variable domain, filled in from reference TRBV7-9 and TRBJ2-7, reads DTGVSQNPRHKITKRGQNVTFRCDPISEHNRLYWYRQTLGQGPEFLTYFQNEAQLEKSRLLSDRFSAERPKGSFSTLEIQRTEQGDSAMYLCASSPRPGHLYEQYFGPGTRLTVT.

The CDR3 reads CASSQEGRNTGELFF. CDR3 in DNA: TGCGCCAGCAGCCAAGAGGGCAGAAACACCGGGGAGCTGTTTTTT. This chain joins TRBV4-1 and TRBJ2-2; D unclear. The V end lost 0 bases, the J end lost 2 bases, and 7 bases lay between the germline ends. Germline lookup yields CDR1 MGHRA and CDR2 YSYEKL. This CDR3 spans 15 amino acids.

This clone appeared a few times. J is TRBJ2-1 and V is TRBV28, with 11 bases lining up with TRBD2. CDR1 is MDHEN, CDR2 SYDVKM, per germline. With 2 bases clipped from V and 0 bases from J, the junction kept 6 bases outside the gene matches. The CDR3 loop spans 18 amino acids. The DNA for the CDR3 is TGTGCCAGCAGTTTAACTAGCGGGAGTTCCCGCTCCTACAATGAGCAGTTCTTC. This sequence encodes CASSLTSGSSRSYNEQFF.

This clone was picked up one time. This sequence joins TRBV28 and TRBJ1-5, with a tentative D call TRBD1 (6 bases). V shed 7 bases and J shed 6 bases, with 22 bases lying between them. The CDR3 is 16 amino acids. Per the germline V gene, CDR1 is MDHEN and CDR2 is SYDVKM. This CDR3 is CASTLSQGSQGQPQHF. CDR3 nucleotides: TGTGCCAGCACCCTATCCCAGGGGAGTCAGGGTCAGCCCCAGCATTTT.

The chain is built from TRBV29-1 and TRBJ1-2; 7 bases align to TRBD1. V gave up 7 bases and J gave up 3 bases; unmatched junction bases: 8. The germline gives CDR1 SQVTM, CDR2 ANQGSEA. This CDR3 has 13 amino acids. The CDR3 protein is CSALGTADYGYTF. CDR3 sequence (DNA): TGCAGCGCCCTTGGGACAGCGGACTATGGCTACACCTTC. The complete variable domain, with remaining parts taken from reference TRBV29-1 and TRBJ1-2, reads SAVISQKPSRDICQRGTSLTIQCQVDSQVTMMFWYRQQPGQSLTLIATANQGSEATYESGFVIDKFPISRPNLTFSTLTVSNMSPEDSSIYLCSALGTADYGYTFGSGTRLTVV.

The V call is TRBV15, the J call TRBJ2-1; D is undetermined. The CDR3 runs to 13 residues. Germline CDR1 is LNHNV and CDR2 is YYDKDF (reference sequence). Deletions cut 3 bases from V and 8 bases from J, with 11 bases between. Here the CDR3 DNA reads TGTGCCACCAGCAGGGTCTTTCGGGATGAGCAGTTCTTC. It codes for CATSRVFRDEQFF.